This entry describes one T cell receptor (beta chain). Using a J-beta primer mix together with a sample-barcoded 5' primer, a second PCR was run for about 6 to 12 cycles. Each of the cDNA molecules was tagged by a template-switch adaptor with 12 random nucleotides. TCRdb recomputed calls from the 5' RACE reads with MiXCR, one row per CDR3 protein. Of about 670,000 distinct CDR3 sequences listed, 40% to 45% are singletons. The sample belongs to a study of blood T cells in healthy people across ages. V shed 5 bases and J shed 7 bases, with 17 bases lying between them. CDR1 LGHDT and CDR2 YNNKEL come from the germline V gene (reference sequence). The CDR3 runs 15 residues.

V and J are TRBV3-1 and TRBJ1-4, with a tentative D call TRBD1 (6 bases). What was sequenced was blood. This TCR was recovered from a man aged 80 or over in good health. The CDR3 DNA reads TGTGCCAGCAGCTCCTCTACAGGGTTGCTTGAAAAACTGTTTTTT. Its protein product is CASSSSTGLLEKLFF.